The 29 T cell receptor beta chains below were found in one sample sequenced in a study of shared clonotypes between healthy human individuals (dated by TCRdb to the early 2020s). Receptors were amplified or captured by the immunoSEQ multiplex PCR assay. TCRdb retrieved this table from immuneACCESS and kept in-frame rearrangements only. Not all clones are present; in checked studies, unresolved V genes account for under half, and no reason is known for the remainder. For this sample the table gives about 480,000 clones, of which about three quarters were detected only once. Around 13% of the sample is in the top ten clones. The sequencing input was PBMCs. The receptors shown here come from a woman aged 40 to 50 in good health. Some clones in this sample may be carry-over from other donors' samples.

The CDR3 region is CASRARAAFLSWEEQFF. In DNA, the CDR3 is TGTGCCAGCAGGGCACGGGCCGCCTTCCTGAGTTGGGAGGAGCAGTTCTTC. The chain carries TRBV7-2 and TRBJ2-1, with D possibly matching TRBD2 (5 bases). Germline values: CDR1 SGHTA, CDR2 FQGNSA. The V end was cut by 6 bases, the J end by 10 bases, with 28 bases between. This CDR3 is built from 17 residues.

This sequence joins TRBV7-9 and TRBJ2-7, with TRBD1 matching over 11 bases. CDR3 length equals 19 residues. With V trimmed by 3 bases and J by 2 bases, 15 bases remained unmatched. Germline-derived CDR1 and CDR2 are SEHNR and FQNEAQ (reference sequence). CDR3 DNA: TGTGCCAGCAGCTTTGGCCTTTTCTCCGGGACAGGGGGAGCCTACGAGCAGTACTTC. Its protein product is CASSFGLFSGTGGAYEQYF. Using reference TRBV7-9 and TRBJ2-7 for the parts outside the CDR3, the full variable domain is DTGVSQNPRHKITKRGQNVTFRCDPISEHNRLYWYRQTLGQGPEFLTYFQNEAQLEKSRLLSDRFSAERPKGSFSTLEIQRTEQGDSAMYLCASSFGLFSGTGGAYEQYFGPGTRLTVT.

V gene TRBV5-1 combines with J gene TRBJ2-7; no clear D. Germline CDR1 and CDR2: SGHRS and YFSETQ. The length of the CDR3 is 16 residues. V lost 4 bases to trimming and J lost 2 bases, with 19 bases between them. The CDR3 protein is CASSPNPTVPTYEQYF. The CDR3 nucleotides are TGCGCCAGCAGCCCGAACCCGACGGTCCCTACCTACGAGCAGTACTTC.

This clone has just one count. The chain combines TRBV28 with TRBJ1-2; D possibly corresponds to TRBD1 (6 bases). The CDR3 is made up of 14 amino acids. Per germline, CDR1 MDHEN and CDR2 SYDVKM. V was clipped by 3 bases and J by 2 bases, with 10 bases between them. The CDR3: CASSFGGANYGYTF. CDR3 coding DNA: TGTGCCAGCAGTTTCGGGGGGGCGAACTATGGCTACACCTTC.

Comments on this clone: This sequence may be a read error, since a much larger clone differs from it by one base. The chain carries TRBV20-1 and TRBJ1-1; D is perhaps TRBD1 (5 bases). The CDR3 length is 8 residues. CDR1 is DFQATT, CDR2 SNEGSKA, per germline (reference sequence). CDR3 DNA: TGCAGTGCGGGGGGAGCTTCCTTT. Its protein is CSAGGASF.

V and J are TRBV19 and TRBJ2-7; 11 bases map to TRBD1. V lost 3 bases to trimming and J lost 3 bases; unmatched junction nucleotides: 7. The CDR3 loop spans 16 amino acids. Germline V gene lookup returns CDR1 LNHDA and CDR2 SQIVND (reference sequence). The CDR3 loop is CASSINSGTGGYEQYF. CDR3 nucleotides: TGTGCCAGTAGTATTAATTCCGGGACAGGGGGCTACGAGCAGTACTTC.

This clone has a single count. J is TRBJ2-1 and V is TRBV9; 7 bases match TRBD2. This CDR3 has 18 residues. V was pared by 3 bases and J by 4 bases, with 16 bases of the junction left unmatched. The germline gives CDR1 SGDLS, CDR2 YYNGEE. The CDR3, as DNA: TGTGCCAGCAGCGAGGCCCCGGGCGGGGCGGGAGCATACAATGAGCAGTTCTTC. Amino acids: CASSEAPGGAGAYNEQFF.

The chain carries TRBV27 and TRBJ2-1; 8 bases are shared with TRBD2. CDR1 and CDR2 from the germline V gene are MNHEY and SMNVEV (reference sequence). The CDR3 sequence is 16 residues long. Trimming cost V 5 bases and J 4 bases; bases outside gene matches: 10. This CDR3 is CASSARLAKPYNEQFF. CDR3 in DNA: TGTGCCAGCAGTGCCCGACTAGCGAAACCTTACAATGAGCAGTTCTTC.

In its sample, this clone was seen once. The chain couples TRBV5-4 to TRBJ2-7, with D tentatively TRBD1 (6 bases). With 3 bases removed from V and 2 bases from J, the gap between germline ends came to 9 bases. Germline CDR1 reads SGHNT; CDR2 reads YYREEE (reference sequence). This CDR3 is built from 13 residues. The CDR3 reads CASSWGQTYEQYF. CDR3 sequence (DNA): TGTGCCAGCAGCTGGGGACAAACCTACGAGCAGTACTTC.

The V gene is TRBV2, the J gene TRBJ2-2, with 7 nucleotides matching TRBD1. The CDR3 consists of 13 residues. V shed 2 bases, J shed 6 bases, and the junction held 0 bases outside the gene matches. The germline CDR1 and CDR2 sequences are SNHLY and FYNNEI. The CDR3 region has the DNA TGTGCCAGCAGTGAACAGGGGGCCGGGGAGCTGTTTTTT. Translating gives CASSEQGAGELFF.

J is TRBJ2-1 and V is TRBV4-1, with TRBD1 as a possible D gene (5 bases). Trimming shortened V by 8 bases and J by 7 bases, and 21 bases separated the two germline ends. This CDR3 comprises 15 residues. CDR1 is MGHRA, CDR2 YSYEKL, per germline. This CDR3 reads CASPREQDDLNEQFF. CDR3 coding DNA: TGCGCCAGCCCAAGAGAACAGGATGATTTGAATGAGCAGTTCTTC.

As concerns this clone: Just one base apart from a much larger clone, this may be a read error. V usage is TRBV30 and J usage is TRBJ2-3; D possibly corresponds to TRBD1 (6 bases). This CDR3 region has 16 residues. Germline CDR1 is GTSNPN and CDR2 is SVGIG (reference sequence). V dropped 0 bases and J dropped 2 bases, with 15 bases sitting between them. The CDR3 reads CAWSVRRGGITDTQYF. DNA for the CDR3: TGTGCCTGGAGTGTACGTAGAGGGGGAATCACAGATACGCAGTATTTT.

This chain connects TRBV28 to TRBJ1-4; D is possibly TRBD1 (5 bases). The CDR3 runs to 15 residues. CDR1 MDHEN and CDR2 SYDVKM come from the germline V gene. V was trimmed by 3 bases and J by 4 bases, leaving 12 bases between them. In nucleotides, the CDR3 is TGTGCCAGCAGTTTGGGGGTTGCGGGTAATGAAAAACTGTTTTTT. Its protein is CASSLGVAGNEKLFF.

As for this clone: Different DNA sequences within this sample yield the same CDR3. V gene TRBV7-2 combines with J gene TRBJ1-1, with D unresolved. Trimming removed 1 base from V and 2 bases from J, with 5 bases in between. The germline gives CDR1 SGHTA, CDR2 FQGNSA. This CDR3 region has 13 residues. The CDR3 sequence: CASSLEANTEAFF. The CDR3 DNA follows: TGTGCCAGCAGCTTAGAGGCTAACACTGAAGCTTTCTTT.

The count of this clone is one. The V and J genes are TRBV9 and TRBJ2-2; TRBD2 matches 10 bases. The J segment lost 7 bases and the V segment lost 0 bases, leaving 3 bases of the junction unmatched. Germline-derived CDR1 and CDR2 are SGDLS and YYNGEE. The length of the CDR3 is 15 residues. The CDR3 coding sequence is TGTGCCAGCAGCGTAGGGGGACTAGCGAACGGGGAGCTGTTTTTT. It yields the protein CASSVGGLANGELFF.

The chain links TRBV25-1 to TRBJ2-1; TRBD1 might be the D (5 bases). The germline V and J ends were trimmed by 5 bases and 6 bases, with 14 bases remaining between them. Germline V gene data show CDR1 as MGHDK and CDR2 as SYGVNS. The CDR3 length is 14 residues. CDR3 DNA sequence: TGTGCCAGCAGTTTCCAGGGTGCTGGCAATGAGCAGTTCTTC. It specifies CASSFQGAGNEQFF.

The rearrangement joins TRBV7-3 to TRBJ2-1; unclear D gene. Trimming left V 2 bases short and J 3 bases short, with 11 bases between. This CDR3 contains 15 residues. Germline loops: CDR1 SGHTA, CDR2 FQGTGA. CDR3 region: CASSLEVGDYNEQFF. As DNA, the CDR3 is TGTGCCAGCAGCTTAGAGGTTGGGGACTACAATGAGCAGTTCTTC.

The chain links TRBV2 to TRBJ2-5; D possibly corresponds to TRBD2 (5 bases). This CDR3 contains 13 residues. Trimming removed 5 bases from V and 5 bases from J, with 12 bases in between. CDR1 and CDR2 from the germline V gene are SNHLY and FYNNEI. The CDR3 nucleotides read TGTGCCAGCAGTAGAATCGGGAAGGAGACCCAGTACTTC. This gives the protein CASSRIGKETQYF.

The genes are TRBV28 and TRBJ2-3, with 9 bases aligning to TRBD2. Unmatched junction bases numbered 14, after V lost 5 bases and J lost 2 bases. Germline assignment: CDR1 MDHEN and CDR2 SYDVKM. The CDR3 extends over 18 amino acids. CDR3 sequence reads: CASSGRDWREGPTDTQYF. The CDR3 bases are TGTGCCAGCAGTGGACGTGATTGGCGGGAGGGCCCCACAGATACGCAGTATTTT.

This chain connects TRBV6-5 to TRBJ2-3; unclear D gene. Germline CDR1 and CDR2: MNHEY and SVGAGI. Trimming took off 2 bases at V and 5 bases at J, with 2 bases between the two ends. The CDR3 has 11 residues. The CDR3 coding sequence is TGTGCCAGCAGTTACGGAGATACGCAGTATTTT. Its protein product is CASSYGDTQYF.

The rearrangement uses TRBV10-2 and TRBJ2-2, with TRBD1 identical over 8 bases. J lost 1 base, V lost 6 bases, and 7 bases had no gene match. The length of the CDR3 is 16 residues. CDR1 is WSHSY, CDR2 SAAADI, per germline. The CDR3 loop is CASRDLGQGNTGELFF. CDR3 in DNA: TGCGCCAGCAGAGACCTCGGACAGGGGAACACCGGGGAGCTGTTTTTT.

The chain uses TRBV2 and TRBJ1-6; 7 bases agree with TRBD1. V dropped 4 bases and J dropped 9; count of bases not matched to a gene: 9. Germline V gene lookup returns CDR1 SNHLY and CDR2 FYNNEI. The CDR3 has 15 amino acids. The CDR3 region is CASSGGQFRASPLHF. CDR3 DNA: TGTGCCAGCAGTGGGGGACAGTTCCGTGCTTCACCCCTCCACTTT.

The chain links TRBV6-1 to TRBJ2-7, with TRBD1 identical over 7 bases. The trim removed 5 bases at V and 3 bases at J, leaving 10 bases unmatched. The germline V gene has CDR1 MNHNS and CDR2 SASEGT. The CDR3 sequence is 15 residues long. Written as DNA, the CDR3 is TGTGCCAGCAGTCATCGACAGGGAACCCACTACGAGCAGTACTTC. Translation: CASSHRQGTHYEQYF.

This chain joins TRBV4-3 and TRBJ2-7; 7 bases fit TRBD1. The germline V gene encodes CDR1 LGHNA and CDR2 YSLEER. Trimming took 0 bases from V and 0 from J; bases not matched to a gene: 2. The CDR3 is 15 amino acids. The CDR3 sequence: CASSQDPGGSYEQYF. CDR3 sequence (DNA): TGCGCCAGCAGCCAAGACCCAGGGGGCTCCTACGAGCAGTACTTC.

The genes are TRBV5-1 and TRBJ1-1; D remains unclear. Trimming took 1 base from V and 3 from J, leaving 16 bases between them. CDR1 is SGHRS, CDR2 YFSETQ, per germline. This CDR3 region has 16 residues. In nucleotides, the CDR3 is TGCGCCAGCAGCTTGCAGGAATCCCCCTTGGACACTGAAGCTTTCTTT. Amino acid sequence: CASSLQESPLDTEAFF.

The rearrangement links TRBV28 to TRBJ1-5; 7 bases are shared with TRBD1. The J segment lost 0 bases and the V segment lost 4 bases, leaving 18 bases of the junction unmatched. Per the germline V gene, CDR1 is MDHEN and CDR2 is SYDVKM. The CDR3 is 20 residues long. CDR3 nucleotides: TGTGCCAGCAGTTCACGACCCGCCGGGACAGCAACTTATAGCAATCAGCCCCAGCATTTT. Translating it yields CASSSRPAGTATYSNQPQHF.

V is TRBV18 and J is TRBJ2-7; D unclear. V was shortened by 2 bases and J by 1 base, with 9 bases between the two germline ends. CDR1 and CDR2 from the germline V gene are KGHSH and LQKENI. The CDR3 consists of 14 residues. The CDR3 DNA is TGTGCCAGCTCACCAGAGTCCAGATCCTACGAGCAGTACTTC. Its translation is CASSPESRSYEQYF.

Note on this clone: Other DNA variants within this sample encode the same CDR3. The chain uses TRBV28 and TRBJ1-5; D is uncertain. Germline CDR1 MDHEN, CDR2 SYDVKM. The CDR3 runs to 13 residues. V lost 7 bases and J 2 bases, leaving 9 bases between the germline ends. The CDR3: CASTRRGNQPQHF. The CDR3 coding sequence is TGTGCCAGCACCCGTCGAGGCAATCAGCCCCAGCATTTT.

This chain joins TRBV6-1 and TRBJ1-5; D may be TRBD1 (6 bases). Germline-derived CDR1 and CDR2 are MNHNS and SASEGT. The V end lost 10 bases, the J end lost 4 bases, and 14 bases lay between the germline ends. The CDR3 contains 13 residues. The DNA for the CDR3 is TGTGCCACGACCGGGACATTGAATCAGCCCCAGCATTTT. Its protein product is CATTGTLNQPQHF.